There are a few counts of the clone carrying this T cell receptor beta chain. Its target is not known. Alongside a J-beta primer mix, a sample-barcoded 5' primer served in a second PCR lasting roughly 7 to 11 cycles. TCRdb reanalysed the 5' RACE reads using MiXCR and keeps one entry per CDR3 protein. Here the sample spans 750,000 to 950,000 distinct CDR3 sequences, around a quarter being singletons. The data stem from a study of blood T cells in healthy people across ages. CDR1 is PRHDT, CDR2 FYEKMQ, per germline (reference sequence). The V gene lost 0 bases and the J gene lost 6 bases, with 8 bases spanning the gap. The CDR3 contains 14 residues. The study's findings and limits: The long-lived group displayed more naive CD4+ cells, plus higher diversity, than the aged donors did.

This sample also belongs to another study, concerning T cells of mothers and their children.

The sample consisted of blood. The receptor was derived from a boy between 10 and 17 years old in good health. The rearrangement uses TRBV13 and TRBJ2-2; D is unclear. In DNA form, the CDR3 reads TGTGCCAGCAGCTTAGGCCTCCTTTCCGGGGAGCTGTTTTTT. Translation: CASSLGLLSGELFF.